Below, 20 T cell receptor beta chains from the same sample are listed, as sequenced in a study of blood T cells in healthy people across ages. It was with a sample-barcoded 5' primer and a J-beta primer mix that a second PCR of about 6 to 12 cycles was run. MiXCR, applied by TCRdb to the 5' RACE reads, yields one record per CDR3 protein. The sample consists of 1.5 million to 2 million distinct CDR3 sequences, 28% of them appearing once. The sample taken for sequencing was blood. The receptors derive from a woman aged 30 to 39 in good health.

The V and J genes are TRBV2 and TRBJ1-5, with D hard to call. CDR3 length: 14 amino acids. Germline lookup yields CDR1 SNHLY and CDR2 FYNNEI. The ends were cut back, 2 bases at V and 6 bases at J, with 11 bases in the middle. CDR3: CASSETSQRQPQHF. The CDR3 DNA reads TGTGCCAGCAGTGAAACATCTCAGCGTCAGCCCCAGCATTTT.

This chain uses TRBV5-1 with TRBJ2-7; 9 bases line up with TRBD2. V lost 5 bases and J lost 0; bases outside the gene matches: 6. In germline, CDR1 is SGHRS, CDR2 YFSETQ. The CDR3 runs 15 residues. CDR3 DNA: TGCGCCAGCAGTTATTATAGCGGGAGCTCCTACGAGCAGTACTTC. Protein: CASSYYSGSSYEQYF. The full variable domain, completed using reference TRBV5-1 and TRBJ2-7, is KAGVTQTPRYLIKTRGQQVTLSCSPISGHRSVSWYQQTPGQGLQFLFEYFSETQRNKGNFPGRFSGRQFSNSRSEMNVSTLELGDSALYLCASSYYSGSSYEQYFGPGTRLTVT.

A word on this clonotype: Possible read error: a much larger clone is one base away. The V gene is TRBV9, the J gene TRBJ2-3; no clear D gene. V lost 4 bases and J 2 bases, leaving 8 bases between the germline ends. The length of the CDR3 is 13 residues. CDR1 and CDR2 from the germline V gene are SGDLS and YYNGEE. The CDR3 sequence is CASSIRNTDTQYF. The CDR3 DNA reads as TGTGCCAGCAGCATACGGAACACAGATACGCAGTATTTT.

V and J are TRBV6-5 and TRBJ2-7, with TRBD1 matching over 10 bases. CDR3 length equals 19 residues. With V trimmed by 2 bases and J by 2 bases, 15 bases remained unmatched. Germline values: CDR1 MNHEY, CDR2 SVGAGI. DNA of the CDR3: TGTGCCAGCAGTTACACTGGTCCCGGGACAGGGGTTGGGACCTACGAGCAGTACTTC. Residues: CASSYTGPGTGVGTYEQYF.

This clonotype occurred a few times. This sequence joins TRBV10-3 and TRBJ2-1; 8 bases agree with TRBD1. Germline loops: CDR1 ENHRY, CDR2 SYGVKD. The CDR3 has 14 amino acids. After removal of 10 bases from V and 6 bases from J, the junction contained 11 bases not matched to a gene. The CDR3 DNA sequence: TGTGCCACTCAGTCGGACAGGGTGGCCAATGAGCAGTTCTTC. It translates to CATQSDRVANEQFF.

This clonotype has a handful of counts. This chain uses TRBV21-1 with TRBJ1-5. TRBV21-1 counts as a pseudogene. The CDR3 covers 16 residues. CDR3 DNA sequence: TGTGCCAGCAGCGCCTTGGGGAGGGATAGCAATCAGCCCCAGCATTTT. It specifies CASSALGRDSNQPQHF.

The chain uses TRBV5-1 and TRBJ2-1; 9 positions match TRBD2. This CDR3 contains 15 residues. Trimming took 4 bases from V and 3 from J; bases not matched to a gene: 5. The germline V gene encodes CDR1 SGHRS and CDR2 YFSETQ. The CDR3 here is CASSISGGFYNEQFF. CDR3 DNA sequence: TGCGCCAGCAGCATTAGCGGGGGATTCTACAATGAGCAGTTCTTC.

The chain combines TRBV11-2 with TRBJ2-3, with TRBD2 matching 8 bases. The germline gives CDR1 SGHAT, CDR2 FQNNGV. Trimming took 2 bases from V and 6 from J; bases not matched to a gene: 7. The CDR3 totals 15 residues. DNA of the CDR3: TGTGCCAGCAGCTTATCTGCTAGCGGGCAGGATACGCAGTATTTT. Translated: CASSLSASGQDTQYF.

Worth noting for this clonotype: A read error may account for a junction end that differs from germline. The CDR3 nucleotides read TGTGCCCGCAGCACCGCAACCGGGGAGCTGTTTTTT. It translates to CARSTATGELFF. V gene TRBV7-9 combines with J gene TRBJ2-2; unclear D gene. The CDR3 runs to 12 residues. Per germline, CDR1 SEHNR and CDR2 FQNEAQ (reference sequence). The full variable domain, with the rest looked up from reference TRBV7-9 and TRBJ2-2, is DTGVSQNPRHKITKRGQNVTFRCDPISEHNRLYWYRQTLGQGPEFLTYFQNEAQLEKSRLLSDRFSAERPKGSFSTLEIQRTEQGDSAMYLCARSTATGELFFGEGSRLTVL.

To note about this clonotype: It is likely a read error: a sequence one base away is far more abundant. The chain is built from TRBV5-5 and TRBJ2-1, with D uncertain. V was trimmed by 2 bases and J by 6 bases, leaving 9 bases between them. From germline, CDR1 is SGHKS and CDR2 YYEKEE (reference sequence). This CDR3 is built from 13 residues. CDR3 sequence: CASSLVSCNEQFF. The CDR3 DNA reads as TGTGCCAGCAGCTTAGTTAGCTGCAATGAGCAGTTCTTC. Full variable domain (outside the CDR3, taken from reference TRBV5-5 and TRBJ2-1): DAGVTQSPTHLIKTRGQQVTLRCSPISGHKSVSWYQQVLGQGPQFIFQYYEKEERGRGNFPDRFSARQFPNYSSELNVNALLLGDSALYLCASSLVSCNEQFFGPGTRLTVL.

Only a few counts were recorded for this clonotype. The V and J genes are TRBV28 and TRBJ1-5, with unresolved D. The V end was cut by 3 bases, the J end by 2 bases, with 11 bases between. Germline CDR1 reads MDHEN; CDR2 reads SYDVKM. This CDR3 contains 15 residues. The DNA of the CDR3 is TGTGCCAGCAGTTTGTCGAGTCCGGGCAATCAGCCCCAGCATTTT. Its protein is CASSLSSPGNQPQHF.

This clonotype was seen a single time. The J gene is TRBJ1-2, the V gene TRBV29-1, with D possibly being TRBD1 (5 bases). The length of the CDR3 is 12 residues. The V end was cut by 5 bases, the J end by 8 bases, with 15 bases between. Germline V gene lookup returns CDR1 SQVTM and CDR2 ANQGSEA. The CDR3 spells CSVLEGLGGYTF. The CDR3 DNA sequence: TGCAGCGTTCTCGAGGGGCTAGGCGGCTACACCTTC.

This clonotype was counted only a few times. The chain is built from TRBV18 and TRBJ2-5; 8 nucleotides line up with TRBD1. The CDR3 sequence is 14 residues long. Germline CDR1 is KGHSH and CDR2 is LQKENI. The J segment lost 5 bases and the V segment lost 2 bases, leaving 4 bases of the junction unmatched. The CDR3 DNA follows: TGTGCCAGCTCACCAGGACAGGGCTATGAGACCCAGTACTTC. Its protein is CASSPGQGYETQYF.

There are a few counts of this clonotype. The V gene is TRBV4-3, the J gene TRBJ2-3; 7 bases match TRBD1. The germline V gene encodes CDR1 LGHNA and CDR2 YSLEER. Trimming cost V 0 bases and J 4 bases; bases outside gene matches: 13. CDR3 length: 18 residues. The CDR3 sequence: CASSQDTSRRQGSDTQYF. DNA for the CDR3: TGCGCCAGCAGCCAAGATACTTCTAGGCGACAGGGTTCAGATACGCAGTATTTT.

V usage is TRBV7-2 and J usage is TRBJ2-1; D remains unclear. This CDR3 has 14 amino acids. Germline loops: CDR1 SGHTA, CDR2 FQGNSA. V was trimmed by 1 base and J by 7 bases, leaving 11 bases between them. The CDR3 sequence: CASSLVVVPNEQFF. In DNA form, the CDR3 reads TGTGCCAGCAGCTTAGTGGTAGTTCCAAATGAGCAGTTCTTC.

In this sample, this clonotype turned up once. The CDR3 DNA is TGCAGCGTTGTAAGAGAGGACAGGGGCGGGGTCAACTATGGCTACACCTTC. Its protein product is CSVVREDRGGVNYGYTF. The genes are TRBV29-1 and TRBJ1-2; 9 nucleotides agree with TRBD1. V was clipped by 4 bases and J by 2 bases; unmatched bases: 14. The CDR3 covers 17 residues. Germline loops: CDR1 SQVTM, CDR2 ANQGSEA.

The rearrangement joins TRBV7-9 to TRBJ2-7, with 8 bases aligning to TRBD1. Germline V gene sequence: CDR1 SEHNR, CDR2 FQNEAQ (reference sequence). The CDR3 runs to 17 residues. V shed 5 bases and J 6 bases; nucleotides not matched to a gene: 18. In nucleotides, the CDR3 is TGTGCCAGCAGCAAAACTCCCATCCGGGACAGGTTCTTCGAGCAGTACTTC. This encodes CASSKTPIRDRFFEQYF.

The chain uses TRBV7-9 and TRBJ1-2; D unclear. The V end was cut by 5 bases, the J end by 8 bases, with 18 bases between. This CDR3 has 14 residues. The germline CDR1 and CDR2 sequences are SEHNR and FQNEAQ (reference sequence). CDR3 sequence reads: CASSPIDGRTGYTF. The CDR3 DNA reads as TGTGCCAGCAGCCCGATCGACGGCCGTACGGGCTACACCTTC.

CDR3 residues: CSTDHLQETQYF. DNA of the CDR3: TGCAGTACCGACCATCTACAAGAGACCCAGTACTTC. The genes are TRBV20-1 and TRBJ2-5; D unresolved. The germline CDR1 and CDR2 sequences are DFQATT and SNEGSKA (reference sequence). The CDR3 is made up of 12 amino acids. The germline V and J ends were trimmed by 8 bases and 2 bases, with 12 bases remaining between them.

This chain joins TRBV12-3 or TRBV12-4 and TRBJ2-1; 10 bases line up with TRBD1. The V and J ends lost 7 bases and 4 bases, in that order; junction bases with no gene match: 7. The CDR3 extends over 15 amino acids. CDR3 DNA sequence: TGTGCCAGCATTAACCGGGACAGGGGTTACAATGAGCAGTTCTTC. It is translated as CASINRDRGYNEQFF.